This TCR beta chain appears in the sequencing data of a study of regulatory T cells in long-lasting Graves disease. This CDR3 has 15 residues. Trimming left V 5 bases short and J 7 bases short, with 20 bases between. Per the germline V gene, CDR1 is SGHAT and CDR2 is FQNNGV. Time point specified: newly diagnosed GD, antithyroid drugs for less than 3 months. PBMC-extracted RNA yielded the TCR library. Arm-PCR of CDR3 regions and iRepertoire HTBI primers were used to build TCR beta libraries. Using its own MiXCR run on the multiplex PCR reads, TCRdb lists one record per CDR3 protein. Of roughly 360,000 distinct CDR3 sequences listed, 12% are singletons. To note about this clonotype: Its antigen is currently unknown.

General observations from the study: Persistent disease favored TRBV28, TRBJ1-2 and TRBJ2-5. Those with persistent disease had in common more public clonotypes (2,741) than new patients (approximately 990).

This sample was also put to use in a study of T cells in Graves' hyperthyroidism and ophthalmopathy. That source reports: The definition of stable Graves' hyperthyroidism was no ophthalmopathy progression within 18 months.

The clonotype originates from a woman between 18 and 30 years old with Graves disease. J is TRBJ2-5 and V is TRBV11-2, with D perhaps matching TRBD1 (6 bases). The sequences come from peripheral blood mononuclear cells (PBMCs), collected at new diagnosis, from a patient treated with antithyroid drugs. The CDR3 loop is CASSQGDTPAGTQYF. CDR3 nucleotide sequence: TGTGCCAGCAGCCAAGGGGACACTCCCGCGGGGACCCAGTACTTC.